This T cell receptor (beta chain) was identified in a study of beta chain features in type 1 diabetes (dated by TCRdb to between 2018 and 2020). As for the study more broadly: Patients and healthy donors did not differ in mean age, gender distribution, total cell number or subset yield. A total of roughly 110 million sorted cells were examined across all samples, and the number of cells per subset was strongly correlated with RNA yield. In the study, recently diagnosed type 1 diabetes patients and matched healthy donors were compared on the TCRB repertoires of their sorted circulating CD4+ T cell subsets. Regulatory and stem cell-like memory subsets were obtained from only 8 patients and about 8 healthy donors, while naive and central memory subsets were obtained from all 30 or so donors. Study-wide findings and limitations: A moderate but significant shortening of TCRB CDR3 length was observed in type 1 diabetes patients in all four CD4+ subsets. Because cDNA was sequenced instead of genomic DNA, highly expressing activated cells could be over-represented, though the groups showed no difference in activation or CD3 levels. Fewer insertions and more nucleotide deletions at VDJ recombination sites were observed in patients with type 1 diabetes, implying thymic rearrangement abnormalities. PCR might favor shorter templates, but patient and control samples were amplified and corrected together, so any skew would affect both groups equally. HLA sub-analyses involved small numbers of individuals, so any influence of HLA type on TCRB rearrangement remained unresolved. Naive, central memory and regulatory TCRB repertoires appeared to be more alike among patients than among healthy donors.

A single peripheral blood draw of approximately 100 mL on average was collected from each donor into heparinised tubes. A BD FACSAria II was used to sort naive, central memory, regulatory and stem cell-like memory CD4+ T cells with a panel that included CD45RO, CCR7, CD25, CD127, CD95 and CD27. Every sorted population had a purity above 95%. PBMCs were separated immediately by Lymphoprep density gradient centrifugation and were stained directly, without being cultured. Samples were stained and sorted in pairs, with one healthy donor and one patient per experiment, so that batch effects were minimized. This clone was seen a few times. Which antigen it targets is not known. Base qualities were left out, and no much larger clone turns up one base away. The entire amount of isolated RNA was reverse transcribed using the High Capacity cDNA Reverse Transcription Kit, so the sequenced TCRB transcripts were expressed ones. Naive, central memory and regulatory T cell samples underwent deep immunoSEQ sequencing, averaging roughly 3.4 million total reads per sample. After sorted cells were lysed in RLT buffer, RNA was extracted with DNase-treated RNeasy Micro or Mini kits, with the choice depending on cell number. Each cell subset was processed separately to prevent cross-contamination, with patient and healthy donor samples processed together. Using the immunoSEQ multiplex PCR, TCRB sequences were amplified from cDNA into 87-bp fragments spanning the CDR3 region. Amplicons were sequenced on the Illumina HiSeq platform. As for the authors' bioinformatics: Synthetic template baselines were used to correct PCR bias computationally, reads within Hamming distance 2 were collapsed together, and singletons that could not be merged were discarded. Reads were aligned against IMGT to assign V, D and J genes, CDR3 length and insertions or deletions at six rearrangement sites. Within each subset, clonotype counts were normalized to sorted cell number, after which true diversity and Gini coefficients were computed with the tcR R package. Repertoire sharing was quantified using the overlap coefficient calculated on TCRB nucleotide sequences. TCRdb stores this immuneACCESS table with in-frame sequences only. Part of the clones is absent; in the studies checked, under half of the shortfall reflects unresolved V genes, and no reason is known for the rest. V, J and clone size reflect that table, while D and trimming were determined from the DNA. The sample includes 110,000 to 150,000 clones, with roughly 9.7% observed a single time. The ten biggest clones cover about 0.6% of the sample.

What was sequenced was central memory CD4+ T cells from blood. This TCR derives from a woman between 35 and 50 years old in good health.

The CDR3 region: CASSYRGNEQFF. At the DNA level, the sequence is TGTGCCAGCAGTTATAGGGGCAATGAGCAGTTCTTC. The rearranged chain carries TRBV7-2 and TRBJ2-1; TRBD1 might be the D gene, on 5 matching bases. Reading from cysteine to phenylalanine, the CDR3 counts 12 amino acids. This entry keeps only the CDR3 DNA: 36 bases, framed from base 1. A distance of 9 bases separates the germline ends of V and J, which lose 6 bases and 6 bases respectively. CDR1 and CDR2 were assigned from the germline V gene as SGHTA and FQGNSA.